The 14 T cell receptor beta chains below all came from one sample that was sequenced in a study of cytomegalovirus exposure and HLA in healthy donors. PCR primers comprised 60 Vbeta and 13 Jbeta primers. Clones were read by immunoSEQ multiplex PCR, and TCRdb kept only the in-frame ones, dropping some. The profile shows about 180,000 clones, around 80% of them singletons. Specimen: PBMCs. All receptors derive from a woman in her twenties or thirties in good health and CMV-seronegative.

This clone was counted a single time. CDR3 residues: CASSLALGRQALAKNIQYF. CDR3 sequence (DNA): TGTGCCAGCAGCTTAGCGTTAGGGAGACAGGCCCTAGCCAAAAACATTCAGTACTTC. The chain links TRBV7-9 to TRBJ2-4, with D perhaps matching TRBD1 (6 bases). Germline-derived CDR1 and CDR2 are SEHNR and FQNEAQ (reference sequence). This CDR3 is built from 19 residues. Trimming stripped 0 bases from V and 0 bases from J, with 18 bases between.

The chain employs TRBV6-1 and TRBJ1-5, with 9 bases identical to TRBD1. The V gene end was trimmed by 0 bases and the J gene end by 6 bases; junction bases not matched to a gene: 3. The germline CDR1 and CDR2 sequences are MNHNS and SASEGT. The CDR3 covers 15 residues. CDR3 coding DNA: TGTGCCAGCAGTGAAGCGGACAGGGGTGGTCAGCCCCAGCATTTT. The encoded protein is CASSEADRGGQPQHF.

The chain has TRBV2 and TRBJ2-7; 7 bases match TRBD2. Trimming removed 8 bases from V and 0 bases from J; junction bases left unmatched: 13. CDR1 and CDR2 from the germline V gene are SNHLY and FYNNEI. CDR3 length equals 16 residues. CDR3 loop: CASFGGGRDPSYEQYF. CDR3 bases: TGTGCCAGCTTCGGCGGGGGAAGAGACCCCTCCTACGAGCAGTACTTC.

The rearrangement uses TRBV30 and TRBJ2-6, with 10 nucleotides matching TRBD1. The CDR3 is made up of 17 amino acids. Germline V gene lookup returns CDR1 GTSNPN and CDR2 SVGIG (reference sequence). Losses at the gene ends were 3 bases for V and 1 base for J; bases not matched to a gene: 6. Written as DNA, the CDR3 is TGTGCCTGGAGGTGGACAGGGGGTCGATCTGGGGCCAACGTCCTGACTTTC. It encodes CAWRWTGGRSGANVLTF.

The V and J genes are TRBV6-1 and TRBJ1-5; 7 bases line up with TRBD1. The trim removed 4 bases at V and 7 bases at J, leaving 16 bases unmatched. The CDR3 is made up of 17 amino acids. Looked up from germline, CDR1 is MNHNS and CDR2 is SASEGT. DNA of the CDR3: TGTGCCAGCAGTGTCCTCCGGGACAGCTACTCAATACAGCCCCAGCATTTT. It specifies CASSVLRDSYSIQPQHF.

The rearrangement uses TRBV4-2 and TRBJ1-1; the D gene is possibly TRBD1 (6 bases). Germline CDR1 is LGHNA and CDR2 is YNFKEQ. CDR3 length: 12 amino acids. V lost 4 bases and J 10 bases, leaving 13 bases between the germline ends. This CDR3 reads CASSRTTGRAFF. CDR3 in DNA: TGTGCCAGCAGCCGCACCACAGGGAGAGCTTTCTTT.

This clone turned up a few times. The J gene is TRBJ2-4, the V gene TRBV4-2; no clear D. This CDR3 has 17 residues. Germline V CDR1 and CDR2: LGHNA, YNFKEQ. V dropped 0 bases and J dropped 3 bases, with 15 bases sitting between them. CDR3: CASSQDNLVFYKNIQYF. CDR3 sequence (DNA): TGTGCCAGCAGCCAAGATAACTTGGTCTTCTACAAAAACATTCAGTACTTC.

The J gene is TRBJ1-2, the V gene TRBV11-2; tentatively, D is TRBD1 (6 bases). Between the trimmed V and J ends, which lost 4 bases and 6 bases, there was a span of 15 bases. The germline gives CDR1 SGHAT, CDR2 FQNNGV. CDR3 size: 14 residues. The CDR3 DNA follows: TGTGCCAGCAGCTCCCCGGGGGGGCCGAATGGCTACACCTTC. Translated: CASSSPGGPNGYTF.

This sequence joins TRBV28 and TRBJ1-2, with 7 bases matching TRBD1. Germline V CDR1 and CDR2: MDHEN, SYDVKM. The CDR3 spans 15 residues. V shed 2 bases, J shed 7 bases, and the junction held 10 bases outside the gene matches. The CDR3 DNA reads TGTGCCAGCAGTTTACCAGGGGGACTCCTCCTTGGCTACACCTTC. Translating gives CASSLPGGLLLGYTF.

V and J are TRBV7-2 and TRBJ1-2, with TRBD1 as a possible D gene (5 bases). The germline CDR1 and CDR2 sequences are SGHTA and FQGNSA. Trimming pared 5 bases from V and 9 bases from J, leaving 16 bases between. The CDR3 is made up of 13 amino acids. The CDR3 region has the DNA TGTGCCAGCAGCAAGGACAAGGTTAGGAGCTACACCTTC. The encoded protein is CASSKDKVRSYTF. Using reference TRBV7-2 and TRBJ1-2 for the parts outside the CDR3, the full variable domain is GAGVSQSPSNKVTEKGKDVELRCDPISGHTALYWYRQSLGQGLEFLIYFQGNSAPDKSGLPSDRFSAERTGGSVSTLTIQRTQQEDSAVYLCASSKDKVRSYTFGSGTRLTVV.

CDR3 amino acids: CASSVALPTGQVNYEQYF. CDR3 coding DNA: TGTGCCAGCAGCGTAGCCCTCCCTACGGGACAGGTCAACTACGAGCAGTACTTC. V and J are TRBV9 and TRBJ2-7; 8 positions match TRBD1. Germline CDR1 reads SGDLS; CDR2 reads YYNGEE. With V trimmed by 0 bases and J by 3 bases, 14 bases remained unmatched. The CDR3 has 18 amino acids. Complete variable domain (other parts from reference TRBV9 and TRBJ2-7): DSGVTQTPKHLITATGQRVTLRCSPRSGDLSVYWYQQSLDQGLQFLIQYYNGEERAKGNILERFSAQQFPDLHSELNLSSLELGDSALYFCASSVALPTGQVNYEQYFGPGTRLTVT.

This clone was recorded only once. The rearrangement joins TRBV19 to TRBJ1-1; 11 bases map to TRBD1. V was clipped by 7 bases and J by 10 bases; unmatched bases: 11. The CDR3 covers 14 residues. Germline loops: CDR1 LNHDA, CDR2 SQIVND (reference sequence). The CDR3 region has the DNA TGTGCCAGTACCATATTCCGGGACAGGGGGACAGCTTTCTTT. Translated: CASTIFRDRGTAFF.

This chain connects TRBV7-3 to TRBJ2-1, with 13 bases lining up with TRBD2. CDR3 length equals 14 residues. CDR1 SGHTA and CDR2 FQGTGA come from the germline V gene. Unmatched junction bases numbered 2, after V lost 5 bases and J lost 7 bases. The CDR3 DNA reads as TGTGCCAGCAGCCTGGGACTAGCGGGGAATGAGCAGTTCTTC. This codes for CASSLGLAGNEQFF.

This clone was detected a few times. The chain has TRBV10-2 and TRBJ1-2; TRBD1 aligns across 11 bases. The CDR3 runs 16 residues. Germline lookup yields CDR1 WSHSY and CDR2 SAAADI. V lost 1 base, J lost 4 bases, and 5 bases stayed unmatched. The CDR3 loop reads CASSEWTGTGGYGYTF. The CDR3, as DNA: TGCGCCAGCAGTGAGTGGACCGGGACAGGGGGCTATGGCTACACCTTC.